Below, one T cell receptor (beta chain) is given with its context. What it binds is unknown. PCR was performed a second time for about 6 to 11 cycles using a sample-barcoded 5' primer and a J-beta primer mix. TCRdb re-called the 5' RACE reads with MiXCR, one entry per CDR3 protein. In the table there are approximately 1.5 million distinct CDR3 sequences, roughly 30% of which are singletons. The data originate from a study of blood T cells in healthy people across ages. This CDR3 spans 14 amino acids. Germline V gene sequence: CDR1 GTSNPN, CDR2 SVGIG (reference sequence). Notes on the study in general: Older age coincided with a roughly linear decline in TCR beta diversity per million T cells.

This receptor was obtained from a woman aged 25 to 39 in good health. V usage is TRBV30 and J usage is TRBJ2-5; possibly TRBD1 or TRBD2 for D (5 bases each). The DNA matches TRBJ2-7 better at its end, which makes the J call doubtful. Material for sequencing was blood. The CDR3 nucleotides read TGTGCCTGGAGTGTTGGGGGAACCGCCTACGAGCAGTACTTC. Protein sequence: CAWSVGGTAYEQYF.